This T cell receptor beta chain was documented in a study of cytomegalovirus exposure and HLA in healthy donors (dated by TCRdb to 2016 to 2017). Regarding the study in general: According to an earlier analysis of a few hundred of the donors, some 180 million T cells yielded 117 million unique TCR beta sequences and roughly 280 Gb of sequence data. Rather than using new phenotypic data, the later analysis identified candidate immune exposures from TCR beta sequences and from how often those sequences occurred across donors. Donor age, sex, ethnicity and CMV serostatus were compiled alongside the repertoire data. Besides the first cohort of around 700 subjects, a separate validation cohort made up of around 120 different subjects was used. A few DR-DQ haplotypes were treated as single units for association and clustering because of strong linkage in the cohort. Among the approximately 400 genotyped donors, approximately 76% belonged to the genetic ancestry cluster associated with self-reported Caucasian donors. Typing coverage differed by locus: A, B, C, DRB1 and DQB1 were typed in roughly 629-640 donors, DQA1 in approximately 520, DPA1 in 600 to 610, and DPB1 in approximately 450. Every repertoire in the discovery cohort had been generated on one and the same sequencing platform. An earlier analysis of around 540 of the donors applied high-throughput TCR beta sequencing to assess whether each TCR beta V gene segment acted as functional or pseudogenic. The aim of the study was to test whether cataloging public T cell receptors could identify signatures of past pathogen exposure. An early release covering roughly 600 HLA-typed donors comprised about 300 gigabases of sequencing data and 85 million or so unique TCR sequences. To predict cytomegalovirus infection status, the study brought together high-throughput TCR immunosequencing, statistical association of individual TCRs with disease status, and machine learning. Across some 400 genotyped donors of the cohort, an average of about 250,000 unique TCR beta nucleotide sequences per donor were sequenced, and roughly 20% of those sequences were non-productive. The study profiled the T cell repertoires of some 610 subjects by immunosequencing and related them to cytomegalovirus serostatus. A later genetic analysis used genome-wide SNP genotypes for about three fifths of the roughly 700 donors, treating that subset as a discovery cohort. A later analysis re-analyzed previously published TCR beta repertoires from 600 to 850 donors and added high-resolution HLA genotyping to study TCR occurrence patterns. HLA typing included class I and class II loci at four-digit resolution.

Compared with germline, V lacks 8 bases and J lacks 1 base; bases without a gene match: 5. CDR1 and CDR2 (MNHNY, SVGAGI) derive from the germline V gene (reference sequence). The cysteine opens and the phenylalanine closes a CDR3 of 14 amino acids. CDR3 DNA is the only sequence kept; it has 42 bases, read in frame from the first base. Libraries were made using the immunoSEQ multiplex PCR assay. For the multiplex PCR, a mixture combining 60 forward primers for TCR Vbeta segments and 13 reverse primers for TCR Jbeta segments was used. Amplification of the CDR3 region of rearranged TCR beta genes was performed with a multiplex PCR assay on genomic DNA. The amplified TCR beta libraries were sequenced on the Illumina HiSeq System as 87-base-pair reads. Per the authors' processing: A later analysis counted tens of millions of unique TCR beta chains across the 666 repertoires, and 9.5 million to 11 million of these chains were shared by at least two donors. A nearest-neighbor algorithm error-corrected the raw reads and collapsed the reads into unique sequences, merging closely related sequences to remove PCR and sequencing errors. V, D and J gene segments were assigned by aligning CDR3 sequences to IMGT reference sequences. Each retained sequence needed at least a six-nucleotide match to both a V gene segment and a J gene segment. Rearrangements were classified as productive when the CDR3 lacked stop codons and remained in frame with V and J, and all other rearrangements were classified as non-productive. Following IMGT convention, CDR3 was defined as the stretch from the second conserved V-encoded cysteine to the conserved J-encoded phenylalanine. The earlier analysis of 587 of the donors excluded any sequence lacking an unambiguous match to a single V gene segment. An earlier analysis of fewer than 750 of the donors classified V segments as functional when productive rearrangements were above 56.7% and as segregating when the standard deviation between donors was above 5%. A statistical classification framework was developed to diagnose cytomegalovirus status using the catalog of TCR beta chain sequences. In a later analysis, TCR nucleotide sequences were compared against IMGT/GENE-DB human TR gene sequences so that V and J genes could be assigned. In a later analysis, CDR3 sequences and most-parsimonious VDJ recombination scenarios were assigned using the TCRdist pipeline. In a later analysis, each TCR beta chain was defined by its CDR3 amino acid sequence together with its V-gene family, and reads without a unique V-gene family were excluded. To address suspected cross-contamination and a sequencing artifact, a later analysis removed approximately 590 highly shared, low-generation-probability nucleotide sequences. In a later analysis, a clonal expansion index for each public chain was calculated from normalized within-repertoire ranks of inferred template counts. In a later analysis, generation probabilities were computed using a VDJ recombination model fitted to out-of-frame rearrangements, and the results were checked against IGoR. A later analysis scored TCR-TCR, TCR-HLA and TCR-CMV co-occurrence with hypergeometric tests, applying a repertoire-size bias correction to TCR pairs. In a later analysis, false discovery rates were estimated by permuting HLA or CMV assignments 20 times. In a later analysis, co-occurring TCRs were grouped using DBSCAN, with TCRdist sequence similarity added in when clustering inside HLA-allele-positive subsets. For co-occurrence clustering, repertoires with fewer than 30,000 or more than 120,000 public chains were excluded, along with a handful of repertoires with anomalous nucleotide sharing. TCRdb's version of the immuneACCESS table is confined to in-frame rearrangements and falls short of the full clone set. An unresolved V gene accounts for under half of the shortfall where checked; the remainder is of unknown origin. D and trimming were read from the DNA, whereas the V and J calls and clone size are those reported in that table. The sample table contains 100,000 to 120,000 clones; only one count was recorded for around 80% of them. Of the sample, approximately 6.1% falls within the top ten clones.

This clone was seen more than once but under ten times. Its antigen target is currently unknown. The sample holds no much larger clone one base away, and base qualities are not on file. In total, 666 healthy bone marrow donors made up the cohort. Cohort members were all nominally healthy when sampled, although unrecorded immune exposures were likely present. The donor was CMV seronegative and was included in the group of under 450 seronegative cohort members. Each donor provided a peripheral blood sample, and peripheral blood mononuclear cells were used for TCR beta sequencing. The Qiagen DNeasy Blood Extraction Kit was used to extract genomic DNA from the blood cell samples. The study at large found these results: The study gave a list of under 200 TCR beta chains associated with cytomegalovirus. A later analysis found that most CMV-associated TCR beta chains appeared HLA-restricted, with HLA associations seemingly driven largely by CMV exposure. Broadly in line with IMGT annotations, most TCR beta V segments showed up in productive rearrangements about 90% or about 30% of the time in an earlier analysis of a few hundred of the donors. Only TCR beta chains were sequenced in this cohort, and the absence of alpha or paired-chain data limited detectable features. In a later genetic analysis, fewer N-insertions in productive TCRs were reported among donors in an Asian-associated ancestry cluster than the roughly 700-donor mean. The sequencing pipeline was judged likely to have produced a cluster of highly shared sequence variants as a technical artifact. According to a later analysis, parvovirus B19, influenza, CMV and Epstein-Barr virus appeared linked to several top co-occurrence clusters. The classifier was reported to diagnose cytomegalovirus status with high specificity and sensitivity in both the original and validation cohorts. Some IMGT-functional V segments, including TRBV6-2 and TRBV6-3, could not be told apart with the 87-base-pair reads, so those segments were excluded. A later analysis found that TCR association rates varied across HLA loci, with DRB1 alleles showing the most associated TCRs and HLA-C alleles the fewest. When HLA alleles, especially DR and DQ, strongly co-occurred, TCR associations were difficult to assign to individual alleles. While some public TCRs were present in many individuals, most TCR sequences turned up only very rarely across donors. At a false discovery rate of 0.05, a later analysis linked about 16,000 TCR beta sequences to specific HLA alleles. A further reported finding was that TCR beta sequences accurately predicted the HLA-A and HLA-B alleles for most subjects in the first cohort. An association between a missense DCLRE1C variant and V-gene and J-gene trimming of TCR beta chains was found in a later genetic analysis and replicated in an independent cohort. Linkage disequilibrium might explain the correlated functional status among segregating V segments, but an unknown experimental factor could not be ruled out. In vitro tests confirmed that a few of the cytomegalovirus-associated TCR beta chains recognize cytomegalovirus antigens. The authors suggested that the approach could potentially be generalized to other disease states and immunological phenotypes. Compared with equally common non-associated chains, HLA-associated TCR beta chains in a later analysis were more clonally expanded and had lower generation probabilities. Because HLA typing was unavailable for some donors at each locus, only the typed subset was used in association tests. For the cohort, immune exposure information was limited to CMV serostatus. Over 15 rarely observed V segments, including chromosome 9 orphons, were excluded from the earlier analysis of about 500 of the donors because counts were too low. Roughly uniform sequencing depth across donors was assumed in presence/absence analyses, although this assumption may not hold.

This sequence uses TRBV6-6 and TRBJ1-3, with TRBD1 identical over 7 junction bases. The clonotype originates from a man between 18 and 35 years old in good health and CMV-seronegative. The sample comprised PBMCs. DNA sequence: TGTGCCAGCCTTATACAGGGGTCTGGAAACACCATATATTTT. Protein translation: CASLIQGSGNTIYF.